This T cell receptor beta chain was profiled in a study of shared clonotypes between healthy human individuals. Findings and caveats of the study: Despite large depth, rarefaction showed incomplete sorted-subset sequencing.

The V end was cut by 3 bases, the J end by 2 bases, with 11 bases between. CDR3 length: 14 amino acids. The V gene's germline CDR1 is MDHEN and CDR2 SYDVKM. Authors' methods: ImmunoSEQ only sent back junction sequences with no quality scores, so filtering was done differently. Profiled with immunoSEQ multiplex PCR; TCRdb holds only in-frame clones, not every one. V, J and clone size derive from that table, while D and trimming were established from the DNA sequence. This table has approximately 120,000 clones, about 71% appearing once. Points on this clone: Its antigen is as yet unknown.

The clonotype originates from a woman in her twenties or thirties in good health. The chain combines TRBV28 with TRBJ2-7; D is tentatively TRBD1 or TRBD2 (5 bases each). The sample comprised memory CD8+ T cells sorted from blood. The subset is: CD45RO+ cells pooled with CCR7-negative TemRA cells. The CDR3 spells CASSFSGLTYEQYF. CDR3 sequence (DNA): TGTGCCAGCAGTTTTTCGGGGCTAACCTACGAGCAGTACTTC.